Detailed here is one T cell receptor (beta chain). The sample is drawn from a study of shared clonotypes between healthy human individuals. Study-wide context: Per-donor plates numbered three CD4 naive, three CD4 memory, two CD8 naive and one CD8 memory.

In the CD4+ fraction, cells were divided into CD45RA+ naive and CD45RA-negative memory subsets. Once extracted for a subset, genomic DNA was divided evenly among several immunoSEQ plates. Per the authors' pipeline: ImmunoSEQ supplied junction-only sequences lacking quality scores, so filtering was different. Repertoires were generated with immunoSEQ multiplex PCR, while TCRdb's copy carries only in-frame clones and drops some. V, J and clone size are those of that table, while D and trimming were read from the DNA. This table has more than 1,200,000 clones, about 98.5% appearing once. The J segment lost 3 bases and the V segment lost 4 bases, leaving 3 bases of the junction unmatched. This CDR3 spans 14 amino acids. The germline V gene has CDR1 SGHRS and CDR2 YFSETQ.

The source is a man aged 25-45 years in good health. The sequencing input was naive CD4+ T cells sorted from blood. Subset reported: CD45RA+ positively selected. This chain connects TRBV5-1 to TRBJ2-2; 7 bases agree with TRBD1. CDR3 residues: CASSEGADTGELFF. The DNA for the CDR3 is TGCGCCAGCAGCGAGGGGGCAGACACCGGGGAGCTGTTTTTT.